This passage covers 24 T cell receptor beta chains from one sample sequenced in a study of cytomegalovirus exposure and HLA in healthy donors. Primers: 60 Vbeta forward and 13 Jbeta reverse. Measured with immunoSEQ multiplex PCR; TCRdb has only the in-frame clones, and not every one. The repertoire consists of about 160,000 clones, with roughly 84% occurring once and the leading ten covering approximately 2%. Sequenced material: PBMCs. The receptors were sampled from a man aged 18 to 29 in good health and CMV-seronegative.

CDR3 sequence: CASRQGNYGYTF. In nucleotides, the CDR3 is TGTGCCAGCAGACAGGGGAACTATGGCTACACCTTC. The chain carries TRBV5-6 and TRBJ1-2; 7 bases are shared with TRBD1. V gave up 5 bases and J gave up 2 bases; unmatched junction bases: 0. The CDR3 extends over 12 amino acids. CDR1 is SGHDT, CDR2 YYEEEE, per germline.

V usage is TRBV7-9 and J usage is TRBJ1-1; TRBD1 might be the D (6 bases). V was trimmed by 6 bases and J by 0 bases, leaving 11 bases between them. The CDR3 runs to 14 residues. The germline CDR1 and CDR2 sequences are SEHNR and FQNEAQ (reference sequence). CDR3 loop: CASSRGQVNTEAFF. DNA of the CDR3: TGTGCCAGCAGTCGGGGACAAGTGAACACTGAAGCTTTCTTT.

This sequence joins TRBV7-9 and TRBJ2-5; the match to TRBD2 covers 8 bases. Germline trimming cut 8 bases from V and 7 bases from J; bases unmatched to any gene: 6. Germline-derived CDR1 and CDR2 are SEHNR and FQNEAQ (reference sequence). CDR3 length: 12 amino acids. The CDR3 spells CASASREGTQYF. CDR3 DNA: TGTGCCAGCGCCTCCCGGGAGGGGACCCAGTACTTC.

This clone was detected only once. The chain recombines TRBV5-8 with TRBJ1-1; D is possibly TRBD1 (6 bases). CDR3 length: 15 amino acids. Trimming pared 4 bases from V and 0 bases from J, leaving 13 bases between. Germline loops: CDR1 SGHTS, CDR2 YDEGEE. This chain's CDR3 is CASSAVRGMNTEAFF. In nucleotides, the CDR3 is TGTGCCAGCAGCGCCGTAAGGGGGATGAACACTGAAGCTTTCTTT. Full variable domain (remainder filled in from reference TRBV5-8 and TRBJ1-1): EAGVTQSPTHLIKTRGQQATLRCSPISGHTSVYWYQQALGLGLQFLLWYDEGEERNRGNFPPRFSGRQFPNYSSELNVNALELEDSALYLCASSAVRGMNTEAFFGQGTRLTVV.

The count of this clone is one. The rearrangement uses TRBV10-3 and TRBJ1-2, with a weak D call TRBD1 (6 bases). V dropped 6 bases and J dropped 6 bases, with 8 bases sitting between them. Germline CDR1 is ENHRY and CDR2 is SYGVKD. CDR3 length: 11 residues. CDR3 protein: CAIRDSDGYTF. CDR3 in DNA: TGTGCCATCAGGGACAGTGATGGCTACACCTTC.

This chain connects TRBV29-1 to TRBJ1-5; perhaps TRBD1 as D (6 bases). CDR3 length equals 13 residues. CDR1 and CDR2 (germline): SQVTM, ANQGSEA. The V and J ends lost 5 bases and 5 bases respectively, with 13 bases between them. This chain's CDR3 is CSVLTGTYQPQHF. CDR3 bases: TGCAGCGTTTTAACCGGGACATATCAGCCCCAGCATTTT.

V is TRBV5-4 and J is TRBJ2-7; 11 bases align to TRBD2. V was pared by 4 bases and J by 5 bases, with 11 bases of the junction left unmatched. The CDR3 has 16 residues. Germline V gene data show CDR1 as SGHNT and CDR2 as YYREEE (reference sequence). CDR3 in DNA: TGTGCCAGCAGCACCTTTTCTAGCGGGGGGTCTAACGAGCAGTACTTC. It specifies CASSTFSSGGSNEQYF.

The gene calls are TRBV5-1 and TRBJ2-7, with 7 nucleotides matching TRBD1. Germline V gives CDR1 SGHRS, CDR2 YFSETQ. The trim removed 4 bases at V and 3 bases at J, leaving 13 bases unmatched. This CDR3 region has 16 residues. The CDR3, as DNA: TGCGCCAGCAGCCCCCGGACAGGAGACGGTGTCTACGAGCAGTACTTC. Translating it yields CASSPRTGDGVYEQYF. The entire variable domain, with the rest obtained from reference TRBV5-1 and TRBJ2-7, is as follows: KAGVTQTPRYLIKTRGQQVTLSCSPISGHRSVSWYQQTPGQGLQFLFEYFSETQRNKGNFPGRFSGRQFSNSRSEMNVSTLELGDSALYLCASSPRTGDGVYEQYFGPGTRLTVT.

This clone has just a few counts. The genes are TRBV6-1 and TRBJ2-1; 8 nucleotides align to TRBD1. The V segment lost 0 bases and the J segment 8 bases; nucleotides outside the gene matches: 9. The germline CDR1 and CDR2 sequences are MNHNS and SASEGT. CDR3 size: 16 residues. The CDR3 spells CASSEARADRGYEQFF. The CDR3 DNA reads TGTGCCAGCAGTGAAGCGCGGGCAGACAGGGGCTATGAGCAGTTCTTC.

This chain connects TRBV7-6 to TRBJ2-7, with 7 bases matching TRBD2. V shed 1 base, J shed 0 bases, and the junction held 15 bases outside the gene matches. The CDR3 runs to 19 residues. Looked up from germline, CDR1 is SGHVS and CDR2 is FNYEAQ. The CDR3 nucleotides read TGTGCCAGCAGCTTAGGAGTTACTTCGGAGCGGGGCGACTCCTACGAGCAGTACTTC. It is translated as CASSLGVTSERGDSYEQYF.

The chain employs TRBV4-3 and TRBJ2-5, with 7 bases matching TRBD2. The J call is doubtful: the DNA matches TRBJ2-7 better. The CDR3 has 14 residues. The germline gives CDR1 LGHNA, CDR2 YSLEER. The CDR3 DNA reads TGCGCCAGCAGCCAATTCGCGGGAGCCTACGAGCAGTACTTC. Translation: CASSQFAGAYEQYF.

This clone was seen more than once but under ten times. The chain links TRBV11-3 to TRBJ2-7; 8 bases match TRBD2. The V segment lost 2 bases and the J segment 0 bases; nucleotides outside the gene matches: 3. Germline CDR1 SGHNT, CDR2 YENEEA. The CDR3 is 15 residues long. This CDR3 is CASSLRGGSSYEQYF. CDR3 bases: TGTGCCAGCAGCTTACGGGGGGGAAGCTCCTACGAGCAGTACTTC.

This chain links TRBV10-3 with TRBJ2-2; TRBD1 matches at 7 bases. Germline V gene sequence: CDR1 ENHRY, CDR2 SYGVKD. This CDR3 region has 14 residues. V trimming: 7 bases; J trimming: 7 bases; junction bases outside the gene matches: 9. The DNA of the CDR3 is TGTGCCATCACGGCAGACAGGGTGGTCGGGGAGCTGTTTTTT. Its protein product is CAITADRVVGELFF.

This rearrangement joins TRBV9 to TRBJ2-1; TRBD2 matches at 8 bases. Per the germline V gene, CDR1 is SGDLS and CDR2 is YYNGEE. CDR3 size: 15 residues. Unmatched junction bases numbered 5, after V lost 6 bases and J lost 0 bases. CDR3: CASTSGGVSYNEQFF. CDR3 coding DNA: TGTGCCAGCACCTCGGGGGGGGTCTCCTACAATGAGCAGTTCTTC. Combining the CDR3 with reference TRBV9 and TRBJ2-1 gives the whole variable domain DSGVTQTPKHLITATGQRVTLRCSPRSGDLSVYWYQQSLDQGLQFLIQYYNGEERAKGNILERFSAQQFPDLHSELNLSSLELGDSALYFCASTSGGVSYNEQFFGPGTRLTVL.

DNA for the CDR3: TGTGCTAGTGGTTTGGGTACGGGCGGCGGGAGGGACTACAATGAGCAGTTCTTC. This gives the protein CASGLGTGGGRDYNEQFF. The chain has TRBV12-5 and TRBJ2-1, with 9 bases aligning to TRBD2. From germline, CDR1 is LGHNT and CDR2 FRNRAP. This CDR3 contains 18 residues. J was trimmed by 3 bases and V by 1 base; bases with no gene match: 10.

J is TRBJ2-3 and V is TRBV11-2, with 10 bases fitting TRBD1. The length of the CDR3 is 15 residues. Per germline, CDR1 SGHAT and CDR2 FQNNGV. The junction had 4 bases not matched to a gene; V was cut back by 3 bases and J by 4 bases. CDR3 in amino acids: CASSLTGGWADTQYF. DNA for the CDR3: TGTGCCAGCAGCTTGACAGGGGGCTGGGCAGATACGCAGTATTTT.

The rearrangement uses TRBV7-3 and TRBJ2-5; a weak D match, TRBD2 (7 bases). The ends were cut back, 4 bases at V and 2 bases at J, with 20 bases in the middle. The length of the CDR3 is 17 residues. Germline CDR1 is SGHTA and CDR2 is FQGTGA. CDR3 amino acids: CASSSIGGGRGQETQYF. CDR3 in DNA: TGTGCCAGCAGCTCAATAGGGGGGGGGAGAGGGCAAGAGACCCAGTACTTC.

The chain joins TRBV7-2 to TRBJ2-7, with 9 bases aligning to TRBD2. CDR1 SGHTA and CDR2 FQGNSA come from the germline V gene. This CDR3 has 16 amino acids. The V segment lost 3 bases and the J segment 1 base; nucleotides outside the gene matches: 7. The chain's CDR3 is CASSLKREVKSYEQYF. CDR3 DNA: TGTGCCAGCAGCTTGAAGCGGGAGGTGAAGTCCTACGAGCAGTACTTC.

CDR3 DNA sequence: TGTGCCAGCAGTCGTACGGGTGAGCCCCAGCATTTT. Translated, it gives CASSRTGEPQHF. This chain connects TRBV27 to TRBJ1-5, with D hard to call. V was clipped by 5 bases and J by 8 bases, with 10 bases between them. The CDR3 spans 12 residues. The germline gives CDR1 MNHEY, CDR2 SMNVEV (reference sequence).

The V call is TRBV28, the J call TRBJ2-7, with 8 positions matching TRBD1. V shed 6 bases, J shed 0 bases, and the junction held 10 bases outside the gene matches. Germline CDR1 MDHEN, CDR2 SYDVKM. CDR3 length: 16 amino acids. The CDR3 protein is CASSLQDRVYSYEQYF. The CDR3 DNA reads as TGTGCCAGCAGCCTACAGGACAGGGTCTACTCCTACGAGCAGTACTTC.

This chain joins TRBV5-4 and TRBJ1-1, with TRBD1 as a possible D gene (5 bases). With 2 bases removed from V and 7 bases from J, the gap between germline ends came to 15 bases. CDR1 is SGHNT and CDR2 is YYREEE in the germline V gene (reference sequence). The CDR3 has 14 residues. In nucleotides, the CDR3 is TGTGCCAGCAGCTTTGGAAACAGGAACTTTGAAGCTTTCTTT. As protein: CASSFGNRNFEAFF.

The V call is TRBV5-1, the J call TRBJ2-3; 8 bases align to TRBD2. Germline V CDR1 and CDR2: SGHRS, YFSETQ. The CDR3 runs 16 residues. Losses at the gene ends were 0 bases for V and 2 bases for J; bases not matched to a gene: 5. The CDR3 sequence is CASSLAQAGATDTQYF. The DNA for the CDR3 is TGCGCCAGCAGCTTGGCACAAGCGGGGGCCACAGATACGCAGTATTTT.

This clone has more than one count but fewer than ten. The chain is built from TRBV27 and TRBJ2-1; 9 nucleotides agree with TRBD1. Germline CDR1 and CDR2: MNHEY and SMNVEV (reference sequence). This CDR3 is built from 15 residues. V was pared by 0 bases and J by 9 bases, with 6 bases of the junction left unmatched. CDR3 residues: CASSLSGTGPVEQFF. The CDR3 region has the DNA TGTGCCAGCAGTTTATCCGGGACAGGGCCGGTTGAGCAGTTCTTC.

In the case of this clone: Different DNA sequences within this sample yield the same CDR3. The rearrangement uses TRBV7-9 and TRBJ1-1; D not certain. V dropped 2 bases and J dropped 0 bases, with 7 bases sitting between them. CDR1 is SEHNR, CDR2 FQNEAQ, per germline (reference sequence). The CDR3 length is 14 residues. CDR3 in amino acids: CASSLSGMNTEAFF. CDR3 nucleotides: TGTGCCAGCAGCTTATCGGGAATGAACACTGAAGCTTTCTTT.